The source of this T cell receptor beta chain is a study of graft-versus-host responses after intestinal transplantation. Repertoires were generated with immunoSEQ multiplex PCR, while TCRdb's copy carries only in-frame clones and drops some. There are approximately 74,000 clones in the sample; 92% occur only once, and approximately 0.64% lies in the top ten. V lost 8 bases, J lost 5 bases, and 15 bases lay in between. The CDR3 contains 13 residues. Germline V gives CDR1 MNHNS, CDR2 SASEGT. The chain is built from TRBV6-1 and TRBJ2-5; possibly TRBD1 for D (6 bases). The origin of this receptor is a human patient who received an intestinal transplant, so some T cells may come from the graft donor. The starting material was PBMCs, obtained 98 days after intestinal transplantation. CDR3 residues: CASARGWKETQYF. CDR3 nucleotides: TGTGCCAGCGCCAGGGGTTGGAAGGAGACCCAGTACTTC.